Listed here are 21 T cell receptor beta chains from one sample, sequenced in a study of blood T cell repertoires in COVID-19. Here immunoSEQ multiplex PCR was the method, and the copy in TCRdb shows in-frame clones only, minus some. Of about 250,000 clones in the sample, 90% were seen once. The sample taken for sequencing was peripheral blood. These TCRs come from a woman aged 55 to 70 with COVID-19, enrolled during active disease.

This clone was observed a single time. The chain has TRBV29-1 and TRBJ2-1; D not resolved. V dropped 6 bases and J dropped 4 bases, with 10 bases sitting between them. CDR3 length equals 12 residues. Germline values: CDR1 SQVTM, CDR2 ANQGSEA. The CDR3 nucleotides are TGCAGCGTCGCAGTCAGATACAATGAGCAGTTCTTC. Its translation: CSVAVRYNEQFF.

The V gene is TRBV27, the J gene TRBJ1-2; D gene unclear. The V end lost 6 bases, the J end lost 4 bases, and 12 bases lay between the germline ends. The CDR3 covers 13 residues. Germline lookup yields CDR1 MNHEY and CDR2 SMNVEV (reference sequence). The CDR3 DNA follows: TGTGCCAGCAGCGATCCTTATAGCTATGGCTACACCTTC. It yields the protein CASSDPYSYGYTF.

The chain is built from TRBV9 and TRBJ2-6; 8 bases map to TRBD1. Germline CDR1 and CDR2: SGDLS and YYNGEE. The length of the CDR3 is 18 residues. Trimming took 4 bases from V and 2 from J; bases not matched to a gene: 11. The CDR3 is CASSSTGGSVAGANVLTF. CDR3 sequence (DNA): TGTGCCAGCAGCTCCACAGGGGGGTCCGTCGCTGGGGCCAACGTCCTGACTTTC.

Only a few counts were recorded for this clone. This CDR3 is CASSLPQETQYF. The CDR3 DNA is TGTGCCAGCAGCTTGCCTCAAGAGACCCAGTACTTC. The chain joins TRBV5-4 to TRBJ2-5; D uncertain. V lost 1 base and J lost 2, with 3 bases in between. CDR3 length equals 12 residues. Germline V lookup: CDR1 SGHNT, CDR2 YYREEE (reference sequence).

The chain couples TRBV7-2 to TRBJ1-1; a weak D match, TRBD1 (6 bases). The germline gives CDR1 SGHTA, CDR2 FQGNSA. The CDR3 spans 13 residues. V lost 1 base to trimming and J lost 3 bases, with 6 bases between them. DNA for the CDR3: TGTGCCAGCAGCTTAGACAGGGACACTGAAGCTTTCTTT. Its translation is CASSLDRDTEAFF.

The V gene is TRBV4-3, the J gene TRBJ1-2, with 12 bases matching TRBD1. V shed 1 base and J 1 base; nucleotides not matched to a gene: 7. Germline values: CDR1 LGHNA, CDR2 YSLEER. CDR3 length equals 18 residues. CDR3 in DNA: TGCGCCAGCAGCCAAGGGGACAGGGGGCCGGGGATTAACTATGGCTACACCTTC. This translates into CASSQGDRGPGINYGYTF.

The sample holds a few counts of this clone. The V and J genes are TRBV29-1 and TRBJ2-7; a weak D match, TRBD1 (6 bases). The CDR3 covers 12 residues. Germline V CDR1 and CDR2: SQVTM, ANQGSEA. V was clipped by 4 bases and J by 3 bases, with 10 bases between them. In DNA, the CDR3 is TGCAGCGTTGGACAGGACCTCTACGAGCAGTACTTC. The encoded protein is CSVGQDLYEQYF.

The rearrangement links TRBV6-5 to TRBJ1-2, with 8 bases aligning to TRBD1. The CDR3 has 12 amino acids. The germline gives CDR1 MNHEY, CDR2 SVGAGI. Trimming at V came to 10 bases and at J to 5 bases, leaving 6 bases not matched to a gene. CDR3: CAKGDRGYGYTF. CDR3 bases: TGTGCCAAGGGCGACAGGGGATATGGCTACACCTTC.

On this clone itself: The sample contains more than one DNA sequence encoding this CDR3. The chain carries TRBV5-5 and TRBJ1-1; 7 nucleotides align to TRBD1. Per the germline V gene, CDR1 is SGHKS and CDR2 is YYEKEE (reference sequence). This CDR3 has 15 residues. V shed 1 base and J 1 base; nucleotides not matched to a gene: 4. The CDR3 bases are TGTGCCAGCAGCTTGCTTGACAGGGCGAACACTGAAGCTTTCTTT. Translating gives CASSLLDRANTEAFF. Supplemented by reference TRBV5-5 and TRBJ1-1, the full variable domain reads DAGVTQSPTHLIKTRGQQVTLRCSPISGHKSVSWYQQVLGQGPQFIFQYYEKEERGRGNFPDRFSARQFPNYSSELNVNALLLGDSALYLCASSLLDRANTEAFFGQGTRLTVV.

This chain joins TRBV19 and TRBJ1-5, with a tentative D call TRBD1 (6 bases). CDR1 LNHDA and CDR2 SQIVND come from the germline V gene (reference sequence). This CDR3 region has 14 residues. The ends were cut back, 11 bases at V and 6 bases at J, with 20 bases in the middle. CDR3 region: CASKDSKFFQPQHF. CDR3 in DNA: TGTGCCTCAAAGGACAGCAAATTTTTTCAGCCCCAGCATTTT.

The V and J genes are TRBV18 and TRBJ2-7, with D unresolved. Trimming stripped 2 bases from V and 11 bases from J, with 7 bases between. In germline, CDR1 is KGHSH, CDR2 LQKENI. CDR3 size: 10 residues. The DNA for the CDR3 is TGTGCCAGCTCACCAAATCGTAAGTACTTC. This codes for CASSPNRKYF.

On this clone: Other nucleotide sequences in the sample specify the same CDR3. The gene calls are TRBV7-2 and TRBJ1-1, with D perhaps TRBD1 (5 bases). Germline CDR1 reads SGHTA; CDR2 reads FQGNSA. V dropped 5 bases and J dropped 6 bases, with 10 bases sitting between them. This CDR3 region has 12 residues. As DNA, the CDR3 is TGTGCCAGCAGCCGCGACAGATCTGAAGCTTTCTTT. This encodes CASSRDRSEAFF. Filled out from reference TRBV7-2 and TRBJ1-1, the complete variable domain reads GAGVSQSPSNKVTEKGKDVELRCDPISGHTALYWYRQSLGQGLEFLIYFQGNSAPDKSGLPSDRFSAERTGGSVSTLTIQRTQQEDSAVYLCASSRDRSEAFFGQGTRLTVV.

The CDR3 DNA follows: TGTGCCAGTAATAGGGGAGGGGTCAATGAGCAGTTCTTC. It translates to CASNRGGVNEQFF. The chain recombines TRBV19 with TRBJ2-1; TRBD2 matches at 7 bases. The germline V gene has CDR1 LNHDA and CDR2 SQIVND (reference sequence). This CDR3 comprises 13 residues. Trimming at V came to 7 bases and at J to 6 bases, leaving 6 bases not matched to a gene.

The chain has TRBV9 and TRBJ2-3; no definite D call. Trimming removed 0 bases at V and 0 bases at J, with 8 bases between. Germline CDR1 and CDR2: SGDLS and YYNGEE. CDR3 length: 15 residues. This CDR3 reads CASSVGGISTDTQYF. The CDR3 DNA follows: TGTGCCAGCAGCGTAGGAGGCATTAGCACAGATACGCAGTATTTT.

The chain combines TRBV10-3 with TRBJ1-6; TRBD1 matches 9 bases. The CDR3 length is 15 residues. J gave up 1 base and V 9 bases, and 4 bases lay outside the gene matches. In germline, CDR1 is ENHRY, CDR2 SYGVKD. The CDR3 loop reads CAMRDRESYNSPLHF. CDR3 in DNA: TGTGCCATGCGGGACAGGGAATCCTATAATTCACCCCTCCACTTT.

On this clone itself: Other DNA sequences in this sample translate to the same CDR3. The CDR3 DNA reads as TGTGCCAGCAGCCCAAGCGGGTCGAACACTGAAGCTTTCTTT. It specifies CASSPSGSNTEAFF. V and J are TRBV7-9 and TRBJ1-1, with D uncertain. Germline loops: CDR1 SEHNR, CDR2 FQNEAQ (reference sequence). The germline V and J ends were trimmed by 5 bases and 1 base, with 11 bases remaining between them. CDR3 length: 14 residues.

This chain joins TRBV7-8 and TRBJ2-3; no firm D call. The CDR3 has 15 residues. Germline CDR1 and CDR2: SGHVS and FQNEAQ. V was shortened by 1 base and J by 1 base, with 9 bases between the two germline ends. The CDR3 DNA follows: TGTGCCAGCAGCTTAGAAGAGCAGGGCACAGATACGCAGTATTTT. It codes for CASSLEEQGTDTQYF. The full variable domain, rest sourced from reference TRBV7-8 and TRBJ2-3, is GAGVSQSPRYKVAKRGQDVALRCDPISGHVSLFWYQQALGQGPEFLTYFQNEAQLDKSGLPSDRFFAERPEGSVSTLKIQRTQQEDSAVYLCASSLEEQGTDTQYFGPGTRLTVL.

This sequence joins TRBV7-9 and TRBJ1-1; D possibly corresponds to TRBD1 (6 bases). This CDR3 region has 14 residues. The germline V gene has CDR1 SEHNR and CDR2 FQNEAQ (reference sequence). The V end lost 5 bases, the J end lost 6 bases, and 16 bases lay between the germline ends. The DNA of the CDR3 is TGTGCCAGCAGCGCGCACCCAGGGGTCTCTGAAGCTTTCTTT. Translation: CASSAHPGVSEAFF.

The V gene is TRBV11-2, the J gene TRBJ2-7; 8 bases are a match to TRBD2. This CDR3 is built from 14 residues. Germline CDR1 reads SGHAT; CDR2 reads FQNNGV. V lost 3 bases to trimming and J lost 6 bases; unmatched junction nucleotides: 7. As DNA, the CDR3 is TGTGCCAGCAGCTTCGCGGGACTAGTTGCCGAGCAGTACTTC. Its protein product is CASSFAGLVAEQYF.

This clone appeared a few times. The J gene is TRBJ1-2, the V gene TRBV6-5, with 11 bases fitting TRBD1. Germline V CDR1 and CDR2: MNHEY, SVGAGI. Trimming cost V 6 bases and J 4 bases; bases outside gene matches: 7. CDR3 size: 15 residues. The CDR3 nucleotides are TGTGCCAGCAGCCCCCTCGGGACAGGGGGCTATGGCTACACCTTC. Translating it yields CASSPLGTGGYGYTF.

The chain uses TRBV5-5 and TRBJ1-2; 9 positions agree with TRBD1. The CDR3 contains 15 residues. Trimming took 4 bases from V and 2 from J; bases not matched to a gene: 6. CDR1 and CDR2 from the germline V gene are SGHKS and YYEKEE (reference sequence). CDR3: CASSPGQGRNYGYTF. The CDR3 DNA follows: TGTGCCAGCAGCCCCGGACAGGGGAGGAACTATGGCTACACCTTC.